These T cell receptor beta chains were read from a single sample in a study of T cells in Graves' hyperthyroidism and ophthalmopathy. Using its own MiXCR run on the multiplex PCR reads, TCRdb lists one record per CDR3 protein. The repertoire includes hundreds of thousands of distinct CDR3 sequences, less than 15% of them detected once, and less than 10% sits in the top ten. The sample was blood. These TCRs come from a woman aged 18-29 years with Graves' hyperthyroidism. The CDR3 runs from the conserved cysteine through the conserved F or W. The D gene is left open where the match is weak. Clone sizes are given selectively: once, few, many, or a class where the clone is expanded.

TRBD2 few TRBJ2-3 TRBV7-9 TGTGCCAGCAGCTCGGGGACTAGCAACACTATGTCAGATACGCAGTATTTT CASSSGTSNTMSDTQYF
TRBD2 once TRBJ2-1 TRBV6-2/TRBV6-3 TGTGCCAGCAAGGAGACTAGCGGGTCCAATGAGCAGTTCTTC CASKETSGSNEQFF
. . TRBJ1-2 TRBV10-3 TGTGCCATCGCCCCCGGGGAGAGCCGATACGGCTACACCTTC CAIAPGESRYGYTF
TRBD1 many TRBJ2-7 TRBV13 TGTGCCAGCAGCTTTCGGGACAGGGCTCCCTACGAGCAGTACTTC CASSFRDRAPYEQYF
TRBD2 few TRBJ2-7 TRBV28 TGTGCCAGCCTTGGGGGACTAGCGGGAGAATCCTACGAGCAGTACTTC CASLGGLAGESYEQYF
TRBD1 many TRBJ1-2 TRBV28 TGTGCCAGCAGTTTTCAGGGACAGTCAGCTAACTATGGCTACACCTTC CASSFQGQSANYGYTF
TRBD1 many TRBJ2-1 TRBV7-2 TGTGCCAGCAGCCCAGGACAGGTTGCCTACAATGAGCAGTTCTTC CASSPGQVAYNEQFF
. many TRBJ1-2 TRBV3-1 TGTGCCAGCAGCTCACAGGCCCGATCCTCCTATGGCTACACCTTC CASSSQARSSYGYTF
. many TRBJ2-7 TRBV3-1 TGTGCCAGCAGCGACAGGCTCGGGTTCTACGAGCAGTACTTC CASSDRLGFYEQYF
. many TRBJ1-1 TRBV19 TGTGCCAGTATCTCCCCTAGCGACAGCGGAGGGAACACTGAAGCTTTCTTT CASISPSDSGGNTEAFF
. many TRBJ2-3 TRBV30 TGTGCCTGGAGCGGATCGGCGTACACAGATACGCAGTATTTT CAWSGSAYTDTQYF
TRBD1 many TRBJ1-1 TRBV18 TGTGCCAGCTCACCACTCGGACAGGGTGTCACTGAAGCTTTCTTT CASSPLGQGVTEAFF
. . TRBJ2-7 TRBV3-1 TGTGCCAGCAGCTTCCGGACAGCCGCCACCGACGAGCAGTACTTC CASSFRTAATDEQYF
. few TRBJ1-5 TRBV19 TGTGCCAGTAGTATCGCCCTAAATCAGCCCCAGCATTTT CASSIALNQPQHF
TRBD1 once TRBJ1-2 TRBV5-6 TGTGCCAGCAGCTTCACGGACAGGGGATCGATTAACTATGGCTACACCTTC CASSFTDRGSINYGYTF
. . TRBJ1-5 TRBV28 TGTGCCAGCAGTCCCCGTGTGGGGAGCAATCAGCCCCAGCATTTT CASSPRVGSNQPQHF
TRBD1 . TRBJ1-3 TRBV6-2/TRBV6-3 TGTGCCAGCAGTCAGCGGACAGGAAACTCTGGAAACACCATATATTTT CASSQRTGNSGNTIYF
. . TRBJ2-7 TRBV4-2 TGTGCCAGCAGCCAAGAAGATTTAGGGGGCTACGAGCAGTACTTC CASSQEDLGGYEQYF
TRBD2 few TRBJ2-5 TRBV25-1 TGTGCCAGCAACTTAGCGGGATCCGGGAGCGGCCAAGAGACCCAGTACTTC CASNLAGSGSGQETQYF
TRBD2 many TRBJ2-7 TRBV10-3 TGTGCCATCGGGGCCGAGGGACTAGCGGGACGCCGCTCCTACGAGCAGTACTTC CAIGAEGLAGRRSYEQYF
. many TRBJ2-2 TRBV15 TGTGCCACCAGCAGGGCAGACCCTCACATAGCCGGGGAGCTGTTTTTT CATSRADPHIAGELFF
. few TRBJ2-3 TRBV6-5 TGTGCCAGCAGTTACTTTTCAGGGGGCACAGATACGCAGTATTTT CASSYFSGGTDTQYF
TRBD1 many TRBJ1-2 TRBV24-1 TGTGCCACCAGTGAGGGACAGGGCTATGGCTACACCTTC CATSEGQGYGYTF
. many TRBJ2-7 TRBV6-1 TGTGCCAGCAGTGAATTAGGCGAGCAGTACTTC CASSELGEQYF
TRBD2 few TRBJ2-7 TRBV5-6 TGTGCCAGCAGCCAATACGCACTCCATAGCGGGCCAGAGCAGTACTTC CASSQYALHSGPEQYF
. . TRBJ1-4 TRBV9 TGTGCCAGCAGCGCGAAGAGGGGGACTAATGAAAAACTGTTTTTT CASSAKRGTNEKLFF
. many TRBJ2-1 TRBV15 TGTGCCACCAGCACCTATATCTACAATGAGCAGTTCTTC CATSTYIYNEQFF
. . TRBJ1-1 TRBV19 TGTGCCAGTAGTCGGGCAGGGGTAGAAGCTTTCTTT CASSRAGVEAFF
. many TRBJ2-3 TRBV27 TGTGCCAGCACCACAGGTGGTTCAGATACGCAGTATTTT CASTTGGSDTQYF
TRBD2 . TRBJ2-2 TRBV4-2 TGTGCCAGCAGCCAAGATTGGGAACTAGCGGGATGGATGCTGTTTTTT CASSQDWELAGWMLFF
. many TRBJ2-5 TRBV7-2 TGTGCCAGCAGCTTACGCCAGCTATGGGCAGAGACCCAGTACTTC CASSLRQLWAETQYF
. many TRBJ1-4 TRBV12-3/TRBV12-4 TGTGCCAGCAGTTTCCGCGGGGGGCTTGAAAAACTGTTTTTT CASSFRGGLEKLFF
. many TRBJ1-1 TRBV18 TGTGCCAGCTCACCACCGTTTTTGGTCACTGAAGCTTTCTTT CASSPPFLVTEAFF
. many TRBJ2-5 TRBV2 TGTGCCAGCAGTGGCAACGGGGGGACCCAGTACTTC CASSGNGGTQYF
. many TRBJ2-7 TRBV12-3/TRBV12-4 TGTGCCAGCAGTGTCTTGGAGGGGAATAGCGAGCAGTACTTC CASSVLEGNSEQYF
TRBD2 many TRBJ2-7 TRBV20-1 TGCAGTGCTTCCAAGACTAGCGGGGGCTCCTACGAGCAGTACTTC CSASKTSGGSYEQYF
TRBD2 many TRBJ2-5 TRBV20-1 TGCAGTGTTGGTTTGGCTAGCGGCCAAGAGACCCAGTACTTC CSVGLASGQETQYF
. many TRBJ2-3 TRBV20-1 TGCAGTGCCCCAGACAGTTATTACCTAGATACGCAGTATTTT CSAPDSYYLDTQYF
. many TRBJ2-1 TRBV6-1 TGTGCCAGCAGTGAAAGAGCTGGGGGCGGCTCCATCAATGAGCAGTTCTTC CASSERAGGGSINEQFF
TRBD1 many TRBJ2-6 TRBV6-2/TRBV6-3 TGTGCCAGCAGTGACAGGGTTGGGGCCAACGTCCTGACTTTC CASSDRVGANVLTF
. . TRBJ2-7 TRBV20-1 TGCAGTGCTTCTACCAACGGGCAGTACTTC CSASTNGQYF
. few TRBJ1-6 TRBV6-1 TGTGCCAGCAGTGACCAGGGTGCCCTGAATTCACCCCTCCACTTT CASSDQGALNSPLHF
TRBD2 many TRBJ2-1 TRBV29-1 TGCAGCGTTGAAGAATTTCGGGGGGAAGGCAATGAGCAGTTCTTC CSVEEFRGEGNEQFF
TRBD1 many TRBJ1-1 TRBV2 TGTGCCACAAACCGGGACAGGGCCAACACTGAAGCTTTCTTT CATNRDRANTEAFF
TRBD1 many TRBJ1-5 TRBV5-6 TGTGCCAGCAGCTCGGACAGGGTTACCATTATTAGCAATCAGCCCCAGCATTTT CASSSDRVTIISNQPQHF
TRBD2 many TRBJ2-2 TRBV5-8 TGTGCCAGCAGCCGCACTAGCGGCAGAGGCCCCGGGGAGCTGTTTTTT CASSRTSGRGPGELFF
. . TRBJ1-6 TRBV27 TGTGCCAGCAGTTTTTCAGCAGTTTATAATTCACCCCTCCACTTT CASSFSAVYNSPLHF
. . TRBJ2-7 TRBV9 TGTGCCGGCAGCGCCTCCGGATCCTACGAGCAGTACTTC CAGSASGSYEQYF
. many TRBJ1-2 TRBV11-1 TGTGCCAGCAGCTCTGTCTCCGGGGGCTATGGCTACACCTTC CASSSVSGGYGYTF
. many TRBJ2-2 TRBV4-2 TGTGCCAGCAGCCAAGTTGGCGGGAAGGCCGGGGAGCTGTTTTTT CASSQVGGKAGELFF
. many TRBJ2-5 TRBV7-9 TGTGCCAGCAGCCCGGACAGTGGCGAGACCCAGTACTTC CASSPDSGETQYF
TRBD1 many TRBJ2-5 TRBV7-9 TGTGCCAGCAGCTCGGAAACAGGGGGCTCCCGTCTGGAGACCCAGTACTTC CASSSETGGSRLETQYF
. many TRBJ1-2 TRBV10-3 TGTGCCATCAGTGAGTCGCCAGGACTCAACTATGGCTACACCTTC CAISESPGLNYGYTF
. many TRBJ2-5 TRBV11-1 TGTGCCAGCAGCCTAGAAGGGGGTCGGGAGACCCAGTACTTC CASSLEGGRETQYF